The rows below give T cell receptor beta chains drawn from one sample of a study of human T cells and chemical hapten exposure. TCRdb independently ran MiXCR on the 5' RACE reads; one entry per CDR3 protein. The repertoire holds 110,000 or so distinct CDR3 sequences, with roughly 19% as singletons. These receptors came from a human donor in good health. The CDR3 runs from the conserved cysteine through the conserved F or W. Fields, in order: J gene, clone size, V gene, D gene, CDR3 protein, CDR3 DNA. The D gene is left open where the match is weak. Clone size is given for some rows only: seen once, a few or many times, or a class if the clone is expanded.

j_call: TRBJ1-1
clone_size: once
v_call: TRBV29-1
d_call: .
cdr3_aa: CSVEGVTEAFF
cdr3_nt: TGCAGCGTTGAGGGGGTTACTGAAGCTTTCTTT

j_call: TRBJ1-2
clone_size: .
v_call: TRBV4-1
d_call: .
cdr3_aa: CASSQDRDRANYGDTF
cdr3_nt: TGCGCCAGCAGCCAAGACAGGGATCGAGCTAACTATGGCGACACCTTC

j_call: TRBJ2-1
clone_size: .
v_call: TRBV28
d_call: TRBD2
cdr3_aa: CASILGLAGRQGEQFF
cdr3_nt: TGTGCCAGCATCTTGGGACTAGCGGGAAGGCAGGGAGAGCAGTTCTTC

j_call: TRBJ2-1
clone_size: .
v_call: TRBV15
d_call: .
cdr3_aa: CATPDLREQFF
cdr3_nt: TGTGCCACCCCGGACCTCAGGGAGCAGTTCTTC

j_call: TRBJ1-3
clone_size: few
v_call: TRBV4-1
d_call: TRBD1
cdr3_aa: CASSRDRVGGNTIYF
cdr3_nt: TGCGCCAGCAGCCGGGACAGGGTGGGGGGAAACACCATATATTTT

j_call: TRBJ2-7
clone_size: .
v_call: TRBV10-1
d_call: .
cdr3_aa: CASSESPGTQYF
cdr3_nt: TGCGCCAGCAGTGAGTCGCCAGGGACGCAGTACTTC

j_call: TRBJ2-3
clone_size: few
v_call: TRBV28
d_call: .
cdr3_aa: CASSSRADLDTQYF
cdr3_nt: TGTGCCAGCAGCTCACGGGCGGACCTAGATACGCAGTATTTT

j_call: TRBJ2-6
clone_size: few
v_call: TRBV28
d_call: .
cdr3_aa: CASFSASSGANVLTF
cdr3_nt: TGTGCCAGCTTTTCGGCCTCTTCTGGGGCCAACGTCCTGACTTTC

j_call: TRBJ2-7
clone_size: few
v_call: TRBV30
d_call: .
cdr3_aa: CAWNAAGRQYF
cdr3_nt: TGTGCCTGGAATGCAGCAGGGAGGCAGTACTTC

j_call: TRBJ2-6
clone_size: .
v_call: TRBV6-2/TRBV6-3
d_call: .
cdr3_aa: CASSYRGVSGANVLTF
cdr3_nt: TGTGCCAGCAGTTATAGGGGTGTCTCTGGGGCCAACGTCCTGACTTTC

j_call: TRBJ1-1
clone_size: few
v_call: TRBV20-1
d_call: .
cdr3_aa: CSARGGLDTEAFF
cdr3_nt: TGCAGTGCTAGAGGAGGGTTGGACACTGAAGCTTTCTTT

j_call: TRBJ1-1
clone_size: .
v_call: TRBV12-3/TRBV12-4
d_call: .
cdr3_aa: CASSSRRVGTEAFF
cdr3_nt: TGTGCCAGCAGTTCCCGCAGGGTCGGCACTGAAGCTTTCTTT

j_call: TRBJ1-6
clone_size: many
v_call: TRBV4-1
d_call: .
cdr3_aa: CASSQEGAGSNSPLHF
cdr3_nt: TGCGCCAGCAGCCAAGAAGGGGCAGGGAGCAATTCACCCCTCCACTTT

j_call: TRBJ2-7
clone_size: .
v_call: TRBV5-5
d_call: TRBD1
cdr3_aa: CASSPGTVYAAAYEQYF
cdr3_nt: TGTGCCAGCAGCCCTGGGACAGTCTATGCCGCCGCCTACGAGCAGTACTTC

j_call: TRBJ1-1
clone_size: few
v_call: TRBV6-1
d_call: .
cdr3_aa: CASSGHTQNTEAFF
cdr3_nt: TGTGCCAGCAGTGGACACACACAGAACACTGAAGCTTTCTTT

j_call: TRBJ2-2
clone_size: few
v_call: TRBV7-3
d_call: TRBD2
cdr3_aa: CASSPLPSGLNTGELFF
cdr3_nt: TGTGCCAGCAGCCCCCTCCCTAGCGGGCTGAACACCGGGGAGCTGTTTTTT

j_call: TRBJ2-7
clone_size: .
v_call: TRBV5-6
d_call: TRBD1
cdr3_aa: CASIKRDRVFGRSYEQYF
cdr3_nt: TGTGCCAGCATCAAACGGGACAGGGTTTTCGGAAGATCCTACGAGCAGTACTTC

j_call: TRBJ1-5
clone_size: .
v_call: TRBV6-1
d_call: TRBD1
cdr3_aa: CASSEWDPGGLQPQHF
cdr3_nt: TGTGCCAGCAGTGAATGGGACCCAGGGGGGCTTCAGCCCCAGCATTTT

j_call: TRBJ1-1
clone_size: many
v_call: TRBV5-8
d_call: TRBD1
cdr3_aa: CASSSDRGNTEAFF
cdr3_nt: TGTGCCAGCAGTTCGGACAGGGGGAACACTGAAGCTTTCTTT

j_call: TRBJ2-1
clone_size: .
v_call: TRBV20-1
d_call: .
cdr3_aa: CSAGGQNNEQFF
cdr3_nt: TGCAGTGCCGGGGGGCAGAACAATGAGCAGTTCTTC

j_call: TRBJ2-2
clone_size: many
v_call: TRBV11-3
d_call: .
cdr3_aa: CASSPTGVTNTGELFF
cdr3_nt: TGTGCCAGCAGCCCCACCGGGGTAACGAACACCGGGGAGCTGTTTTTT

j_call: TRBJ2-3
clone_size: few
v_call: TRBV6-5
d_call: TRBD2
cdr3_aa: CASSRTSGSAADTQYF
cdr3_nt: TGTGCCAGCAGCCGGACTAGCGGGAGCGCGGCAGATACGCAGTATTTT

j_call: TRBJ1-1
clone_size: .
v_call: TRBV7-9
d_call: .
cdr3_aa: CASSLAGADTEAFF
cdr3_nt: TGTGCCAGCAGCTTAGCAGGGGCGGACACTGAAGCTTTCTTT

j_call: TRBJ1-1
clone_size: .
v_call: TRBV12-3/TRBV12-4
d_call: .
cdr3_aa: CASSFREDTEAFF
cdr3_nt: TGTGCCAGCAGTTTCCGGGAGGACACTGAAGCTTTCTTT

j_call: TRBJ1-5
clone_size: few
v_call: TRBV20-1
d_call: .
cdr3_aa: CSAGRGGNQPQHF
cdr3_nt: TGCAGTGCGGGGCGAGGTGGCAATCAGCCCCAGCATTTT

j_call: TRBJ1-2
clone_size: .
v_call: TRBV6-6
d_call: .
cdr3_aa: CASTPQRSRTAHYGYTF
cdr3_nt: TGTGCCAGCACCCCCCAGCGCTCGAGGACAGCGCACTATGGCTACACCTTC

j_call: TRBJ2-3
clone_size: .
v_call: TRBV30
d_call: .
cdr3_aa: CAWSRTGGSDTQYF
cdr3_nt: TGTGCCTGGAGTCGAACAGGCGGGTCAGATACGCAGTATTTT

j_call: TRBJ1-1
clone_size: .
v_call: TRBV5-5
d_call: TRBD1
cdr3_aa: CASSLAGQGGLNTEAFF
cdr3_nt: TGTGCCAGCAGCTTGGCTGGACAGGGGGGTTTGAACACTGAAGCTTTCTTT

j_call: TRBJ2-3
clone_size: .
v_call: TRBV29-1
d_call: .
cdr3_aa: CSVRMAERSTDTQYF
cdr3_nt: TGCAGCGTCCGAATGGCAGAGAGGAGCACAGATACGCAGTATTTT

j_call: TRBJ2-3
clone_size: .
v_call: TRBV21-1
d_call: .
cdr3_aa: CASSTGGGTGGTDTQYF
cdr3_nt: TGTGCCAGCAGCACAGGGGGAGGGACGGGTGGCACAGATACGCAGTATTTT

j_call: TRBJ2-7
clone_size: .
v_call: TRBV25-1
d_call: TRBD2
cdr3_aa: CASKAGEGPYEQYF
cdr3_nt: TGTGCCAGCAAAGCGGGAGAAGGCCCCTACGAGCAGTACTTC

j_call: TRBJ1-2
clone_size: .
v_call: TRBV28
d_call: TRBD1
cdr3_aa: CASSQGTVGYTF
cdr3_nt: TGTGCCAGCAGTCAGGGGACAGTTGGCTACACCTTC

j_call: TRBJ1-1
clone_size: few
v_call: TRBV7-3
d_call: TRBD1
cdr3_aa: CASSPTGGGLNTEAFF
cdr3_nt: TGTGCCAGCAGCCCTACAGGGGGAGGACTGAACACTGAAGCTTTCTTT